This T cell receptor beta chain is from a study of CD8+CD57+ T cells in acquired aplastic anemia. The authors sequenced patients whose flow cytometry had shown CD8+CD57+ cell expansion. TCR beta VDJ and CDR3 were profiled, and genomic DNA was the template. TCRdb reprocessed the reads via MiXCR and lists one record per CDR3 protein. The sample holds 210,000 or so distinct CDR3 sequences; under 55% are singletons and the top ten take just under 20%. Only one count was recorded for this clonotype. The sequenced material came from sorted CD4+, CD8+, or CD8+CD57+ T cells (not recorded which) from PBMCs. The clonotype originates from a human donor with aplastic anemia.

CDR3 region: CATSDPLGQPQHF. CDR3 nucleotides: TGTGCCACCAGTGATCCGCTCGGTCAGCCCCAGCATTTT. The V call is TRBV24-1, the J call TRBJ1-5; D unclear. Germline CDR1 reads KGHDR; CDR2 reads SFDVKD. The CDR3 extends over 13 amino acids. The V end was cut by 3 bases, the J end by 6 bases, with 8 bases between.